Each of the 20 T cell receptor beta chains below was sequenced from the same sample in a study of CXCR3-negative and CXCR3-positive naive CD8 T cells. It was by 5' RACE with UMI labels that the TRB cDNA libraries were prepared. TCRdb re-called the 5' RACE reads and catalogs CDR3 proteins one per entry, DNA excluded. This table lists some 140,000 distinct CDR3 sequences. Their antigens remain unidentified. Whole-study results and caveats: The study found more hydrophobic TRB CDR3s in CXCR3-positive naive cells than in CXCR3-negative naive cells.

Sample: naive CXCR3+ CD8+ T cells from blood. Subset in this sample: CD45RO-CCR7+CD27+CD95- naive CD8+ T cells expressing CXCR3 (TNR3+). The receptors come from a human donor in good health. Some clones in this sample may be carry-over from other donors' samples.

V gene TRBV10-3 combines with J gene TRBJ2-7. Germline CDR1 is ENHRY and CDR2 is SYGVKD. This CDR3 has 14 residues. The CDR3: CAISESIESYEQYF.

The chain is built from TRBV21-1 and TRBJ2-6; TCRdb gives TRBD2 as the D gene, but with no DNA this cannot be confirmed. TRBV21-1 is a documented pseudogene. The length of the CDR3 is 19 residues. CDR3 in amino acids: CASSIPGAGPGSGANVLTF.

CDR3 sequence reads: CASSPGQGVMNTEAFF. The J gene is TRBJ1-1, the V gene TRBV5-1; TCRdb indicates TRBD1, and absent DNA this call remains unverified. CDR1 is SGHRS and CDR2 is YFSETQ in the germline V gene. This CDR3 contains 16 residues.

The chain couples TRBV28 to TRBJ1-5. The length of the CDR3 is 14 residues. Germline CDR1 reads MDHEN; CDR2 reads SYDVKM. The CDR3 loop reads CASSILGGPQPQHF.

CDR3 protein: CAIKETQLTDTQYF. The chain links TRBV10-3 to TRBJ2-3. Per germline, CDR1 ENHRY and CDR2 SYGVKD. CDR3 length: 14 residues.

The chain employs TRBV7-8 and TRBJ2-1; no DNA is available, so the TRBD2 call from TCRdb remains unchecked. CDR1 SGHVS and CDR2 FQNEAQ come from the germline V gene. This CDR3 has 16 residues. This CDR3 reads CASSLHQGGAYNEQFF.

V and J are TRBV28 and TRBJ2-4; TCRdb indicates TRBD2, and absent DNA this call remains unverified. This CDR3 region has 18 residues. Germline CDR1 MDHEN, CDR2 SYDVKM. CDR3 in amino acids: CASSLYSGSGAAKNIQYF.

The V and J genes are TRBV28 and TRBJ2-5; TCRdb names TRBD1, which stays unverified in the absence of DNA. Looked up from germline, CDR1 is MDHEN and CDR2 is SYDVKM. This CDR3 comprises 17 residues. This chain's CDR3 is CASSSLSGAGDQETQYF.

V gene TRBV4-1 combines with J gene TRBJ2-1; lacking DNA, the TRBD2 call made by TCRdb goes unchecked. The CDR3 totals 13 residues. Germline CDR1 and CDR2: MGHRA and YSYEKL. The CDR3 loop is CASSQPIAGEQFF.

This CDR3 reads CASSPRTSQETQYF. J is TRBJ2-5 and V is TRBV28; the TRBD1 assignment by TCRdb is unverifiable without DNA. The V gene's germline CDR1 is MDHEN and CDR2 SYDVKM. This CDR3 has 14 amino acids.

The genes are TRBV13 and TRBJ2-5. The CDR3 covers 14 residues. CDR1 is PRHDT, CDR2 FYEKMQ, per germline (reference sequence). This CDR3 reads CASSVRKIGETQYF.

The CDR3 sequence: CASSLVPLSYVGTTGELFF. The chain couples TRBV5-5 to TRBJ2-2. Germline V gives CDR1 SGHKS, CDR2 YYEKEE (reference sequence). The CDR3 is 19 residues long.

The chain uses TRBV7-6 and TRBJ2-6. Germline loops: CDR1 SGHVS, CDR2 FNYEAQ. This CDR3 has 13 amino acids. This CDR3 reads CASSSDGANVLTF.

This chain links TRBV7-9 with TRBJ2-1; no DNA is available, so the TRBD1 call from TCRdb remains unchecked. The germline V gene encodes CDR1 SEHNR and CDR2 FQNEAQ (reference sequence). This CDR3 spans 17 amino acids. CDR3 loop: CASSPLTGGFSYNEQFF.

V is TRBV29-1 and J is TRBJ2-2; the TRBD2 assignment by TCRdb is unverifiable without DNA. The CDR3 contains 15 residues. CDR1 and CDR2 (germline): SQVTM, ANQGSEA. The CDR3 region is CSVVVSGSSLGELFF.

The chain is built from TRBV28 and TRBJ1-6; TCRdb calls TRBD1, which cannot be checked without DNA. The CDR3 totals 14 residues. Per the germline V gene, CDR1 is MDHEN and CDR2 is SYDVKM. The CDR3: CASSRTGRDSPLHF.

The rearrangement links TRBV10-3 to TRBJ2-3; TCRdb names TRBD2, which stays unverified in the absence of DNA. Germline CDR1 is ENHRY and CDR2 is SYGVKD. CDR3 length: 16 residues. CDR3 amino acids: CAIRDPTSGRTDTQYF.

The chain recombines TRBV6-5 with TRBJ2-7; there is no DNA to check the TCRdb D call of TRBD2. CDR3 length: 15 amino acids. The germline CDR1 and CDR2 sequences are MNHEY and SVGAGI. The CDR3 sequence: CASSYGAGGHGEQYF.

The chain is built from TRBV6-6 and TRBJ2-1; TCRdb names TRBD1, which stays unverified in the absence of DNA. This CDR3 region has 13 residues. Germline CDR1 and CDR2: MNHNY and SVGAGI (reference sequence). Here the CDR3 reads CASQTGAYNEQFF.

The chain is built from TRBV12-3 or TRBV12-4 and TRBJ1-1; TCRdb lists TRBD1, though no DNA is available to test this call. CDR3 length equals 11 residues. CDR3 protein: CASRTGSEAFF.